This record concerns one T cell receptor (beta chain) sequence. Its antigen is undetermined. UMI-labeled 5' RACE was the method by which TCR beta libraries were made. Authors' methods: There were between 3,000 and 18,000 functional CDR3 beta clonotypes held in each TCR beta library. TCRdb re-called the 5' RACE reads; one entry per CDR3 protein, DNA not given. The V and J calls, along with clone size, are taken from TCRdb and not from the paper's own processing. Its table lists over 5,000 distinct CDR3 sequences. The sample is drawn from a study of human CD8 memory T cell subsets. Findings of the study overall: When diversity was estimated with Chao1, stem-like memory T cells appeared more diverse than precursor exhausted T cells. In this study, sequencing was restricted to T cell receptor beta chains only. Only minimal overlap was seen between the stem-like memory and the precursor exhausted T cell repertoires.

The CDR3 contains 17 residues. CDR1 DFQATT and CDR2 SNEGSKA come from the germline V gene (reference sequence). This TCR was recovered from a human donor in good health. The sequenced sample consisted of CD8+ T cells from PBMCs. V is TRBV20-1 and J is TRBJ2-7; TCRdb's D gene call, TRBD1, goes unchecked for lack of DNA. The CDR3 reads CSASSLSGRGQSYEQYF.